Shown below are 24 T cell receptor beta chains from a single sample sequenced in a study of beta chain features in type 1 diabetes. Sequenced material consisted of expressed TCRB transcripts (all of the isolated RNA was reverse transcribed). The data were produced by immunoSEQ multiplex PCR, yet TCRdb's version contains in-frame clones alone and is incomplete. This table has 250,000 to 350,000 clones, 14% appearing once. What was sequenced was central memory CD4+ T cells from blood. Receptors originate from a young man in good health.

This sequence joins TRBV19 and TRBJ2-1, with 10 bases aligning to TRBD2. V trimming: 9 bases; J trimming: 4 bases; junction bases outside the gene matches: 6. This CDR3 has 14 residues. Germline CDR1 is LNHDA and CDR2 is SQIVND (reference sequence). The CDR3 loop is CASSGLARYNEQFF. The CDR3 nucleotides are TGTGCCAGCTCGGGACTAGCGAGGTACAATGAGCAGTTCTTC.

In the case of this clone: In the same sample, other DNA sequences code for this CDR3. This chain uses TRBV27 with TRBJ2-3; D gene ambiguous. Looked up from germline, CDR1 is MNHEY and CDR2 is SMNVEV (reference sequence). With 3 bases removed from V and 2 bases from J, the gap between germline ends came to 6 bases. The CDR3 consists of 13 residues. CDR3 sequence (DNA): TGTGCCAGCAGTTTGTCCTCCACAGATACGCAGTATTTT. Its protein product is CASSLSSTDTQYF.

The chain is built from TRBV29-1 and TRBJ2-1; possibly TRBD2 for D (6 bases). The CDR3 is 12 residues long. Germline loops: CDR1 SQVTM, CDR2 ANQGSEA. V was clipped by 8 bases and J by 7 bases, with 15 bases between them. Here the CDR3 DNA reads TGCAGCACCGGAGGGTTTAGGAATGAGCAGTTCTTC. Its translation: CSTGGFRNEQFF.

In its sample, this clone was seen a few times. The chain uses TRBV11-2 and TRBJ2-2, with D possibly being TRBD1 (6 bases). The germline gives CDR1 SGHAT, CDR2 FQNNGV. The CDR3 has 17 amino acids. The V gene lost 5 bases and the J gene lost 4 bases, with 20 bases spanning the gap. Here the CDR3 DNA reads TGTGCCAGCAGCCCCCGGGACAACCCTGGAGGCACCGGGGAGCTGTTTTTT. Its translation is CASSPRDNPGGTGELFF.

This clone was picked up a small number of times. The chain combines TRBV11-2 with TRBJ2-3, with 7 bases identical to TRBD2. This CDR3 contains 14 residues. V shed 6 bases, J shed 3 bases, and the junction held 6 bases outside the gene matches. Per the germline V gene, CDR1 is SGHAT and CDR2 is FQNNGV. In DNA, the CDR3 is TGTGCCAGCAGTGAGCGGGGTCGAACAGATACGCAGTATTTT. Its protein is CASSERGRTDTQYF.

This clone was counted ten times or more. The chain combines TRBV14 with TRBJ2-1; D is uncertain. Per the germline V gene, CDR1 is SGHDN and CDR2 is FVKESK. Trimming pared 5 bases from V and 3 bases from J, leaving 5 bases between. CDR3 size: 12 residues. The CDR3 region has the DNA TGTGCCAGCAGCTTCGGCTACAATGAGCAGTTCTTC. It specifies CASSFGYNEQFF.

There are a few counts of this clone. This CDR3 is CASRPTGTEGEKLFF. The DNA for the CDR3 is TGCGCCAGCAGACCAACCGGGACAGAAGGGGAAAAACTGTTTTTT. This chain links TRBV5-1 with TRBJ1-4; 7 positions agree with TRBD1. The trim removed 5 bases at V and 8 bases at J, leaving 12 bases unmatched. Germline assignment: CDR1 SGHRS and CDR2 YFSETQ. CDR3 length: 15 residues.

The rearrangement links TRBV19 to TRBJ1-1, with D maybe TRBD1 (5 bases). The V gene lost 5 bases and the J gene lost 7 bases, with 11 bases spanning the gap. The V gene's germline CDR1 is LNHDA and CDR2 SQIVND (reference sequence). CDR3 length equals 12 residues. CDR3 DNA sequence: TGTGCCAGTAGTCAAAAGGGACTTGAAGCTTTCTTT. Translated, it gives CASSQKGLEAFF.

This clone was seen once. The V and J genes are TRBV19 and TRBJ2-2, with unresolved D. This CDR3 has 14 amino acids. V shed 3 bases and J shed 0 bases, with 5 bases lying between them. Per the germline V gene, CDR1 is LNHDA and CDR2 is SQIVND (reference sequence). In DNA, the CDR3 is TGTGCCAGTAGTATTCAAGCGAACACCGGGGAGCTGTTTTTT. Translating gives CASSIQANTGELFF.

This clone was seen only a few times. The rearrangement links TRBV30 to TRBJ1-1; D remains unclear. CDR1 is GTSNPN, CDR2 SVGIG, per germline (reference sequence). This CDR3 has 18 residues. Trimming removed 0 bases from V and 0 bases from J, with 20 bases in between. The CDR3 here is CAWSVRPGQALMNTEAFF. The CDR3 DNA follows: TGTGCCTGGAGTGTACGGCCGGGCCAAGCCCTGATGAACACTGAAGCTTTCTTT.

This chain uses TRBV6-6 with TRBJ2-7, with TRBD2 matching over 7 bases. The CDR3 totals 13 residues. CDR1 and CDR2 (germline): MNHNY, SVGAGI (reference sequence). Trimming cost V 5 bases and J 2 bases; bases outside gene matches: 3. The CDR3 region has the DNA TGTGCCAGCAGTCGCGGGGGAACCTACGAGCAGTACTTC. Amino acid sequence: CASSRGGTYEQYF.

In its sample, this clone was seen many times. The chain has TRBV27 and TRBJ2-7, with D uncertain. V lost 7 bases and J lost 2, with 12 bases in between. The CDR3 loop spans 13 amino acids. Germline V gene sequence: CDR1 MNHEY, CDR2 SMNVEV (reference sequence). CDR3 in amino acids: CASKTNNAYEQYF. In DNA form, the CDR3 reads TGTGCCAGCAAAACCAACAATGCCTACGAGCAGTACTTC.

This clone turned up a few times. This sequence joins TRBV5-1 and TRBJ1-1; D is undetermined. The V and J ends lost 4 bases and 6 bases respectively, with 16 bases between them. CDR3 size: 14 residues. CDR1 and CDR2 from the germline V gene are SGHRS and YFSETQ. The CDR3 sequence is CASSTRTYQAEAFF. Written as DNA, the CDR3 is TGCGCCAGCAGCACGCGGACCTATCAGGCTGAAGCTTTCTTT.

The rearrangement joins TRBV7-2 to TRBJ1-2, with 8 bases that match TRBD1. Germline trimming cut 7 bases from V and 8 bases from J; bases unmatched to any gene: 15. Germline V CDR1 and CDR2: SGHTA, FQGNSA. CDR3 length equals 15 residues. CDR3 amino acids: CASTQNQGAQGGYTF. The CDR3 bases are TGTGCCAGCACCCAGAACCAGGGGGCCCAGGGAGGCTACACCTTC.

The V and J genes are TRBV7-9 and TRBJ2-2; TRBD2 aligns across 10 bases. Germline CDR1 reads SEHNR; CDR2 reads FQNEAQ (reference sequence). The CDR3 runs 14 residues. V was clipped by 3 bases and J by 7 bases; unmatched bases: 2. The CDR3 reads CASSLGLARGELFF. The CDR3 DNA reads TGTGCCAGCAGCTTGGGACTAGCGCGCGGGGAGCTGTTTTTT. Full variable domain (outside the CDR3, taken from reference TRBV7-9 and TRBJ2-2): DTGVSQNPRHKITKRGQNVTFRCDPISEHNRLYWYRQTLGQGPEFLTYFQNEAQLEKSRLLSDRFSAERPKGSFSTLEIQRTEQGDSAMYLCASSLGLARGELFFGEGSRLTVL.

This clone was found a few times. The rearrangement uses TRBV12-5 and TRBJ2-1, with D uncertain. Trimming stripped 10 bases from V and 0 bases from J, with 13 bases between. The CDR3 has 14 amino acids. Germline V gene data show CDR1 as LGHNT and CDR2 as FRNRAP. The CDR3: CATKGLSSYNEQFF. Written as DNA, the CDR3 is TGTGCTACAAAGGGATTAAGCTCCTACAATGAGCAGTTCTTC. Based on the CDR3 plus reference TRBV12-5 and TRBJ2-1, the full variable domain is DARVTQTPRHKVTEMGQEVTMRCQPILGHNTVFWYRQTMMQGLELLAYFRNRAPLDDSGMPKDRFSAEMPDATLATLKIQPSEPRDSAVYFCATKGLSSYNEQFFGPGTRLTVL.

V and J are TRBV11-1 and TRBJ1-5, with D maybe TRBD1 (6 bases). Germline V lookup: CDR1 SGHAT, CDR2 FQDESV (reference sequence). V was cut by 4 bases and J by 8 bases, with 15 bases left in between. The CDR3 is 14 residues long. Here the CDR3 reads CASSSTGAEEPQHF. As DNA, the CDR3 is TGTGCCAGCAGCTCTACGGGGGCCGAGGAGCCCCAGCATTTT.

The V gene is TRBV9, the J gene TRBJ2-2; D remains ambiguous. There are 13 residues in the CDR3. Germline V gene data show CDR1 as SGDLS and CDR2 as YYNGEE. Trimming removed 4 bases from V and 6 bases from J, with 10 bases in between. Here the CDR3 reads CASSIHPAGELFF. The CDR3 DNA follows: TGTGCCAGCAGCATACATCCCGCCGGGGAGCTGTTTTTT.

A few counts support this clone. The gene calls are TRBV30 and TRBJ2-2; D is uncertain. The V end was cut by 3 bases, the J end by 5 bases, with 7 bases between. Germline V gene data show CDR1 as GTSNPN and CDR2 as SVGIG (reference sequence). The CDR3 runs 12 residues. This CDR3 reads CAWRPKTGELFF. CDR3 DNA: TGTGCCTGGAGGCCTAAGACCGGGGAGCTGTTTTTT.

This chain connects TRBV25-1 to TRBJ2-1; 8 bases are shared with TRBD2. CDR3 length: 13 residues. V shed 7 bases and J 5 bases; nucleotides not matched to a gene: 4. CDR1 MGHDK and CDR2 SYGVNS come from the germline V gene. CDR3 in amino acids: CASKRGGNNEQFF. CDR3 coding DNA: TGTGCCAGCAAACGGGGGGGTAACAATGAGCAGTTCTTC.

This clone has a count of ten or more. Additional DNA sequences in this sample encode the identical CDR3. V and J are TRBV10-3 and TRBJ1-5; D is unclear. CDR3 length equals 12 residues. The ends were cut back, 0 bases at V and 4 bases at J, with 1 base in the middle. Germline values: CDR1 ENHRY, CDR2 SYGVKD. The CDR3 reads CAISESNQPQHF. The CDR3 DNA reads as TGTGCCATCAGTGAGTCGAATCAGCCCCAGCATTTT.

The chain couples TRBV7-9 to TRBJ1-1; weak D call: TRBD1 (5 bases). The CDR3 runs to 15 residues. Germline assignment: CDR1 SEHNR and CDR2 FQNEAQ (reference sequence). With 4 bases removed from V and 7 bases from J, the gap between germline ends came to 19 bases. CDR3 protein: CASSWDVSARGEAFF. The CDR3 DNA reads as TGTGCCAGCAGCTGGGACGTATCCGCGCGCGGTGAAGCTTTCTTT.

This clone has a count of ten or more. The chain employs TRBV5-5 and TRBJ2-2; TRBD2 matches 10 bases. The germline gives CDR1 SGHKS, CDR2 YYEKEE (reference sequence). The V gene end was trimmed by 4 bases and the J gene end by 3 bases; junction bases not matched to a gene: 18. The CDR3 extends over 20 amino acids. CDR3 loop: CASSPLGVAGGNRDTGELFF. In DNA form, the CDR3 reads TGTGCCAGCAGCCCGCTCGGTGTAGCGGGAGGAAATCGTGACACCGGGGAGCTGTTTTTT.

This clone showed up just a few times. The sample holds other DNA sequences that translate to the same CDR3. The V gene is TRBV7-2, the J gene TRBJ1-4, with a weak D call TRBD1 (6 bases). V was trimmed by 6 bases and J by 0 bases, leaving 8 bases between them. The CDR3 is made up of 14 amino acids. Germline V gene lookup returns CDR1 SGHTA and CDR2 FQGNSA. In nucleotides, the CDR3 is TGTGCCAGCAGGGCAGGGGCAACTAATGAAAAACTGTTTTTT. Residues: CASRAGATNEKLFF.